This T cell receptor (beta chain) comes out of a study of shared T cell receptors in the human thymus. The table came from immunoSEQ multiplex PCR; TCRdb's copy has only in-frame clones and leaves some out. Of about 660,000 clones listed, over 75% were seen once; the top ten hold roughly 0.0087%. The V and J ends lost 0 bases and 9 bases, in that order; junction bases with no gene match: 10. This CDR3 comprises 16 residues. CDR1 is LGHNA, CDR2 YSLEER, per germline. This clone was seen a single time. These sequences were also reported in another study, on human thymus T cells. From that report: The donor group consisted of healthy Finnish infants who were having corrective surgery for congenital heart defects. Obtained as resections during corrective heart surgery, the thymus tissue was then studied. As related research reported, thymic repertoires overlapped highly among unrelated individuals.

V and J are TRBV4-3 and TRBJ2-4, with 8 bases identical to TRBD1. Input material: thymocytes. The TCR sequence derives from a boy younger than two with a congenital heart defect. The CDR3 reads CASSQDVPGGKVIQYF. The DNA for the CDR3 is TGCGCCAGCAGCCAAGATGTCCCAGGGGGCAAGGTCATTCAGTACTTC.